This T cell receptor beta chain was sequenced during a study of T cells in Graves' hyperthyroidism and ophthalmopathy. Notes on the study in general: Stable hyperthyroidism and ophthalmopathy were separated using 13 V-J signatures.

This clonotype came up a few times. Its target is not known. A much larger clone lies a single base off, so this may be a read error. Researchers took RNA transcripts and amplified the TCR beta CDR3 regions from them. HTBI primers were the set used in a first-round RT-PCR of the TCR CDR3. A single record per CDR3 protein comes from TCRdb applying MiXCR to the multiplex PCR reads. Seen here are 550,000 to 700,000 distinct CDR3 sequences, 35% to 55% observed once, and the top ten hold under 20%. Clinical symptoms, serum thyroxine, TRAb, thyroid ultrasound and orbital computed tomography informed diagnoses. This CDR3 has 16 amino acids. Germline-derived CDR1 and CDR2 are KGHDR and SFDVKD. Trimming stripped 4 bases from V and 0 bases from J, with 11 bases between.

The chain links TRBV24-1 to TRBJ2-2, with D possibly called TRBD1 or TRBD2 (5 bases each). The source is an adult woman with Graves' disease, either hyperthyroidism or ophthalmopathy (not recorded which). Input material: peripheral blood or thyroid tissue (not recorded which). In DNA form, the CDR3 reads TGTGCCACCAGTGACTTCGGGGCAGCGAACACCGGGGAGCTGTTTTTT. Protein sequence: CATSDFGAANTGELFF.